The rows below give T cell receptor beta chains drawn from one sample of a study of blood T cell repertoires in COVID-19. Using immunoSEQ multiplex PCR, the repertoire was profiled, and TCRdb retains in-frame clones only, with some absent. The sample comprises around 160,000 clones, roughly 84% of which are singletons, and 13% rests with the top ten. The sequenced material came from PBMCs or T cells enriched from blood (not recorded which). These receptors all come from a woman in her fifties or sixties who had recovered from COVID-19. Both conserved end residues are part of each CDR3. D genes are given only for firm matches. The listing skips clone size in some rows; elsewhere it reads once, few, many or a size class.

TRBV6-5	TRBJ2-7	NA	NA	CASRDGGDLEQYF	TGTGCCAGCAGAGATGGGGGCGACTTAGAGCAGTACTTC
TRBV28	TRBJ2-1	NA	NA	CASSPVDGPYNEQFF	TGTGCCAGCAGTCCAGTCGATGGCCCCTACAATGAGCAGTTCTTC
TRBV5-1	TRBJ2-1	NA	TRBD2	CASSLLAGGGYEQFF	TGCGCCAGCAGCTTGCTAGCGGGGGGCGGGTATGAGCAGTTCTTC
TRBV5-1	TRBJ1-2	NA	NA	CASSLGPEGNYGYTF	TGCGCCAGCAGCTTGGGCCCTGAGGGTAACTATGGCTACACCTTC
TRBV7-9	TRBJ1-6	few	NA	CASSLGGGLNNSPLHF	TGTGCCAGCAGCTTAGGAGGAGGGCTCAATAATTCACCCCTCCACTTT
TRBV2	TRBJ2-3	NA	NA	CASSRGTPDTQYF	TGTGCCAGCAGTCGGGGGACTCCGGATACGCAGTATTTT
TRBV29-1	TRBJ1-4	NA	TRBD1	CSVTGQGANEKLFF	TGCAGCGTGACCGGACAGGGAGCTAATGAAAAACTGTTTTTT
TRBV27	TRBJ2-2	few	NA	CASSSTYRISGELFF	TGTGCCAGCAGTTCCACCTACAGGATCTCCGGGGAGCTGTTTTTT
TRBV6-1	TRBJ1-3	NA	NA	CASSDNSYSGNTIYF	TGTGCCAGCAGTGATAACAGCTACTCTGGAAACACCATATATTTT
TRBV5-1	TRBJ1-2	NA	NA	CASSPLARALGYTF	TGCGCCAGCAGCCCGTTAGCGCGAGCCCTGGGCTACACCTTC
TRBV28	TRBJ2-1	NA	NA	CASSLTGSSYNEQFF	TGTGCCAGCAGCCTCACAGGGTCCTCCTACAATGAGCAGTTCTTC
TRBV18	TRBJ2-3	NA	TRBD2	CASSPLRASGTDTQYF	TGTGCCAGCTCACCGTTGCGGGCTAGCGGTACGGATACGCAGTATTTT
TRBV27	TRBJ2-1	NA	TRBD2	CASSGGLAGGPYEQFF	TGTGCCAGCAGTGGAGGTTTAGCGGGGGGGCCATATGAGCAGTTCTTC
TRBV9	TRBJ2-5	NA	NA	CASSVATGKTQYF	TGTGCCAGCAGCGTAGCTACGGGAAAGACCCAGTACTTC
TRBV28	TRBJ1-2	NA	NA	CASSFPRNYGYTF	TGTGCCAGCAGTTTCCCGCGGAACTATGGCTACACCTTC
TRBV5-6	TRBJ1-1	NA	TRBD1	CASSLLQGTNTEAFF	TGTGCCAGCAGCTTGTTACAGGGGACGAACACTGAAGCTTTCTTT
TRBV5-6	TRBJ2-1	once	TRBD2	CASSGGLAGGGEQFF	TGTGCCAGCAGCGGAGGACTAGCGGGAGGCGGAGAGCAGTTCTTC
TRBV5-1	TRBJ2-6	NA	NA	CASSLVTPGQGSPSGANVLTF	TGCGCCAGCAGCTTGGTGACTCCCGGGCAGGGTTCCCCCTCTGGGGCCAACGTCCTGACTTTC
TRBV15	TRBJ1-1	few	NA	CATSRDPPHQLRAAFF	TGTGCCACCAGCAGAGATCCCCCACACCAATTGAGAGCGGCTTTCTTT
TRBV6-5	TRBJ1-1	NA	NA	CASTSLGYTEAFF	TGTGCCAGCACCTCGTTGGGCTACACTGAAGCTTTCTTT